Sequencing of this TCR beta chain was carried out in a study of CD8 T cells in Susac syndrome. Reverse transcription used about 0.45 to 1 ug RNA and random hexamers. TCRdb reprocessed the immunoSEQ multiplex PCR reads via MiXCR and lists one record per CDR3 protein. Of over 350,000 distinct CDR3 sequences listed, 85% are singletons. The V segment lost 4 bases and the J segment 6 bases; nucleotides outside the gene matches: 8. Per germline, CDR1 SGDLS and CDR2 YYNGEE. This CDR3 spans 14 amino acids. Stable or active relapsing-remitting multiple sclerosis, untreated and meeting revised McDonald criteria, defined the controls. Negative isolation yielded CD4+ and CD8+ T cells, and FACS enriched TEMRA cells.

The source of this sequence is a human donor with multiple sclerosis. The V call is TRBV9, the J call TRBJ2-7; the match to TRBD1 covers 9 bases. The sequenced sample was CD8+ T cells from PBMCs. The CDR3 DNA sequence: TGTGCCAGCAGCTCGGGGACAGGGATTGCCGAGCAGTACTTC. Translating gives CASSSGTGIAEQYF.